The clone carrying this TCR beta chain was seen just once. These data are taken from a study of control samples from healthy donors and cancer patients. Sequencing used immunoSEQ multiplex PCR; TCRdb keeps in-frame clones, though not all of them. Among over 90,000 clones listed, about 90% were seen once. Trimming stripped 7 bases from V and 7 bases from J, with 16 bases between. Germline assignment: CDR1 SNHLY and CDR2 FYNNEI. The length of the CDR3 is 14 residues. The TCR comes from a woman aged 18-29 years in good health. The source material was blood. V gene TRBV2 combines with J gene TRBJ1-4; tentative D call: TRBD1 (6 bases). The CDR3 spells CASTEQGGIEKLFF. The CDR3 DNA reads as TGTGCCAGCACAGAACAGGGAGGGATTGAAAAACTGTTTTTT.